This T cell receptor beta chain was retrieved from a study of blood T cell repertoires in COVID-19. Data came from immunoSEQ multiplex PCR; TCRdb stores just in-frame clones and leaves some out. This sample has 150,000 to 200,000 clones; roughly 88% occur once, and the top ten carry about 9.4%. There are 13 residues in the CDR3. Trimming took off 4 bases at V and 2 bases at J, with 7 bases between the two ends. Germline V CDR1 and CDR2: KGHSH, LQKENI. This TCR was sampled from a woman older than 75 with acute or convalescent COVID-19. Specimen: peripheral blood. The rearrangement links TRBV18 to TRBJ2-3; a possible D gene is TRBD1 (5 bases). This chain's CDR3 is CASSRQTTDTQYF. The CDR3 DNA sequence: TGTGCCAGCTCACGACAGACCACAGATACGCAGTATTTT.